This T cell receptor beta chain originates from a study of blood T cell repertoires in COVID-19. Study information: Samples came from the United States, Italy and Spain, spanning acute and convalescent COVID-19. The cDNA or gDNA used as material had been derived from T cells, B-cell-depleted T cells, or PBMCs.

How the authors handled the data: Using reference gene primer amplification, nucleated cell counts were estimated. TCRdb's copy holds only in-frame clones and misses some; the assay was immunoSEQ multiplex PCR. The D gene and trimming were derived from the DNA, and the V and J assignments and clone size from that table. The sample has over 90,000 clones, about 85% seen once. Sequenced input: peripheral blood. This sequence was found in a man in his sixties with acute or convalescent COVID-19.

DNA of the CDR3: TGTGCCAGCAGCCTGGGACAGGGGAATGAAAAACTGTTTTTT. Residues: CASSLGQGNEKLFF. The V call is TRBV7-8, the J call TRBJ1-4; 10 nucleotides match TRBD1. The CDR3 covers 14 residues. Germline V gene sequence: CDR1 SGHVS, CDR2 FQNEAQ. The V and J ends lost 5 bases and 5 bases, in that order; junction bases with no gene match: 2.